Following are 5 T cell receptor beta chains from one sample sequenced in a study of CD4 T cells in relation to SARS-CoV-2 and coronaviruses (dated by TCRdb to the early 2020s). The method was the immunoSEQ multiplex PCR assay. TCRdb holds this immuneACCESS table with in-frame rearrangements only. Some clones are missing; in checked studies, unresolved V genes explain under half, and the rest has no known cause. This sample comprises 16,000 or so clones, over 75% of them detected only once. About a tenth of the sample lies in the top ten. Antigen specificity for these receptors is unknown. CD4+ T cells from unexposed donors were collected before the COVID-19 pandemic (2011-2018). After less than eleven days of culture, CD4+ T cells were isolated with the EasySep CD4+ T cell isolation kit. Sequences were obtained from CD4+ T cells from PBMCs, cultured in vitro. These receptors all stem from a human donor in good health.

The gene calls are TRBV5-1 and TRBJ2-7; D tentatively reads TRBD1 or TRBD2 (5 bases each). The length of the CDR3 is 15 residues. Germline CDR1 and CDR2: SGHRS and YFSETQ. V gave up 0 bases and J gave up 2 bases, with 12 bases separating them. The CDR3 DNA follows: TGCGCCAGCAGCTTGGGGGGGAATAATGCCTACGAGCAGTACTTC. This encodes CASSLGGNNAYEQYF.

This clone was picked up one time. This sequence joins TRBV28 and TRBJ2-1, with 11 bases aligning to TRBD1. The CDR3 has 16 residues. Looked up from germline, CDR1 is MDHEN and CDR2 is SYDVKM. V was clipped by 1 base and J by 6 bases; unmatched bases: 5. CDR3 sequence reads: CASSLFGQGAGNEQFF. The CDR3 nucleotides read TGTGCCAGCAGTTTATTCGGACAGGGGGCCGGCAATGAGCAGTTCTTC.

The chain couples TRBV11-2 to TRBJ2-1, with D possibly TRBD2 on 6 matching bases. The CDR3 has 18 residues. CDR1 SGHAT and CDR2 FQNNGV come from the germline V gene. The V gene lost 2 bases and the J gene lost 9 bases, with 26 bases spanning the gap. The CDR3: CASSLLTLGRGIYAEQFF. DNA for the CDR3: TGTGCCAGCAGCTTATTAACTTTAGGGCGGGGAATCTACGCTGAGCAGTTCTTC.

This chain joins TRBV7-6 and TRBJ2-3; D uncertain. Germline CDR1 SGHVS, CDR2 FNYEAQ. V was trimmed by 1 base and J by 2 bases, leaving 1 base between them. This CDR3 contains 12 residues. The CDR3 region has the DNA TGTGCCAGCAGCTTAGACACAGATACGCAGTATTTT. Translating it yields CASSLDTDTQYF.

V usage is TRBV3-1 (or the pseudogene TRBV3-2) and J usage is TRBJ2-1, with D unresolved. Per the germline V gene, CDR1 is LGHDT and CDR2 is YNNKEL (reference sequence). V gave up 1 base and J gave up 2 bases, with 9 bases separating them. This CDR3 contains 15 residues. Here the CDR3 reads CASSQGVQTYNEQFF. The CDR3 coding sequence is TGTGCCAGCAGCCAAGGGGTTCAAACCTACAATGAGCAGTTCTTC.